This T cell receptor (beta chain) was recorded in a study of identical twins. Study observations and caveats: Invariant populations such as MAIT and iNKT cells could partly muddle zero-insertion analyses.

A template switching step contributed a universal primer site, while unique molecular identifiers were present in the cDNA. TCRdb reprocessed the 5' RACE reads with MiXCR, giving one entry per CDR3 protein. The table lists roughly 1,500,000 distinct CDR3 sequences, around a third of them singletons. Germline assignment: CDR1 DFQATT and CDR2 SNEGSKA (reference sequence). Deletions cut 3 bases from V and 2 bases from J, with 15 bases between. The CDR3 consists of 15 residues. As concerns this clonotype: The antigen is undetermined.

All donors were healthy, and all were Caucasian. Sequenced material: cord blood. This TCR derives from a newborn girl in good health. J is TRBJ2-3 and V is TRBV20-1; D is uncertain. The chain's CDR3 is CSARDPHQDTDTQYF. In DNA, the CDR3 is TGCAGTGCTAGGGACCCCCACCAGGACACAGATACGCAGTATTTT.